This T cell receptor beta chain was captured in a study of vaccination and CD4 T cells after COVID-19. Study-level information: Taking of post-vaccine samples occurred a median approximately 72 days after dose two (range 14 to 241).

Treatment meaning: roughly 11-day PBMC culture with coronavirus spike peptide pools or control peptides (ViraFEST assay). Before the COVID-19 pandemic (2011-2018), CD4+ T cells were obtained from the unexposed donor. Following a culture period (around ten days), negative selection was used to isolate CD4+ T cells. It was SARS-CoV-2 S/N and four cold-coronavirus spikes that probed unexposed-donor CD4+ T cells, cells permitting. This CDR3 region has 12 residues. Trimming stripped 5 bases from V and 4 bases from J, with 9 bases between. Looked up from germline, CDR1 is DFQATT and CDR2 is SNEGSKA (reference sequence). With regard to this clonotype: The antigen is not known.

Oncomine TCR Beta short-read sequencing was applied to DNA from cultured CD4+ T cells. TCRdb ran MiXCR on the PCR reads and lists one entry per CDR3 protein. The sample lists some 4,900 distinct CDR3 sequences, around 43% occurring once. The V and J genes are TRBV20-1 and TRBJ2-1; D is possibly TRBD2 (6 bases). The sequenced sample consisted of CD4+ T cells from blood, cultured in vitro. This receptor was taken from a human donor in good health. The CDR3 spells CSALGLYNEQFF. The CDR3 nucleotides are TGCAGTGCTTTGGGACTTTACAATGAGCAGTTCTTC.